This T cell receptor beta chain was captured in a study of T cell responses to AZD1222 COVID-19 vaccine (dated by TCRdb to the early 2020s). With regard to the full study: AZD1222 recipients whose second dose came at about 4 weeks and those whose second dose came at about 12 weeks were combined into one group, since spike-specific TCR depth and breadth did not differ between the two schedules. A total of 230 to 250 trial participants underwent TCR sequencing, of whom 207 had received two doses of AZD1222 and about 26 had received two doses of the MenACWY control vaccine. Trial participants were enrolled into age subgroups of 18-55, 56-69 and 70-plus years, which contained approximately 150, 28 and 58 TCR-sequenced participants, respectively. Results the study describes overall, beyond this receptor: Conclusions about previously exposed vaccinees are limited because only five to seven AZD1222 recipients were SARS-CoV-2 seropositive at baseline. No day 14 peak-response samples were available, so repertoires were characterized only after the peak T cell response. Participants were mostly white British and included more females than males, and it was suggested by the authors that clonal diversity may have been underestimated. In the small 56-69-year group, the increase in depth fell short of significance, most likely because of low power. Epitopes outside the regions mutated in the B.1.351 and B.1.1.7 variants were reportedly recognized by nearly half of the unique spike-specific TCRs. The whole spike protein was spanned by vaccine-associated CD4 TCRs, and dominant responses were seen in regions 160-218 and 743-854. After two AZD1222 doses, spike-specific TCR breadth and depth were significantly higher than at day 0 and than in MenACWY recipients.

In the case of this clone: No antigen is known for it. No per-base quality is available; no much larger clone lies one base away.

CDR1 MDHEN and CDR2 SYDVKM were looked up in the germline V gene. V trim: 5 bases; J trim: 5 bases; unmatched bases: 5. The CDR3 numbers 14 residues from cysteine through phenylalanine. Only the CDR3 DNA stays, 42 bases, in frame from base 1. Explained via the paper, the time point label denotes: baseline before first vaccination. Samples from vaccinated people were obtained from the UK trials COV001 and COV002, which included a single-blind randomized controlled phase 2/3 trial of AZD1222 (ChAdOx1 nCoV-19) in healthy adults. For TCRbeta chain sequencing, PBMC samples were collected from trial participants at day 0 and at day 28 after the second dose. The CDR3 regions of human TCRbeta chains were analyzed by immunosequencing. The original methods were these. TCRs in the repertoires were matched against a reference library of SARS-CoV-2-specific TCRs that had been generated with the MIRA antigen-specificity platform. Breadth was defined as the fraction of unique TCRs that were SARS-CoV-2-associated. Depth was defined as the fraction of total T cells that were SARS-CoV-2-associated. Using the MIRA data, each spike-specific TCR was mapped to the spike region that the TCR reacts to and placed in a CD4 or CD8 class. Log10-transformed breadth and depth values were compared by one-way ANOVA with Sidak's multiple comparisons tests. TCRdb stores this immuneACCESS table with in-frame sequences only. Part of the clones is absent; in the studies checked, under half of the shortfall reflects unresolved V genes, and no reason is known for the rest. V, J and clone size derive from that table, while D and trimming were established from the DNA sequence. This sample holds about 60,000 clones; approximately 82% were observed only once. Around 19% of the sample is taken by the ten largest.

The V gene is TRBV28 and the J gene is TRBJ1-2, with TRBD1 matching 10 junction bases. The source material was peripheral blood, sampled on day 0 of AZD1222 vaccination. This sequence was found in an adult in good health. The CDR3 amino acid sequence is: CASSRDRGPYGYTF. The DNA sequence is as follows: TGTGCCAGCAGTCGGGACAGGGGACCTTATGGCTACACCTTC.